The 8 T cell receptor beta chains below were found in one sample sequenced in a study of shared clonotypes between healthy human individuals. Selected positively for CCR7 and CD45RO-negative, naive CD8 cells excluded terminally differentiated effector memory CD45RA+ cells. Measured with immunoSEQ multiplex PCR; TCRdb has only the in-frame clones, and not every one. The sample includes hundreds of thousands of clones, around 95% seen only once; the top ten take about 0.11%. Specimen: naive CD8+ T cells sorted from blood. These receptors originate from a young woman in good health.

The chain links TRBV28 to TRBJ2-1; 9 bases line up with TRBD2. Per germline, CDR1 MDHEN and CDR2 SYDVKM. Unmatched junction bases numbered 5, after V lost 3 bases and J lost 8 bases. The CDR3 totals 14 residues. The CDR3 nucleotides read TGTGCCAGCAGTTTGACTAGCGGTGGGGATGAGCAGTTCTTC. This translates into CASSLTSGGDEQFF.

As regards this clone: The identical CDR3 is also encoded by other nucleotide sequences in the sample. The chain uses TRBV27 and TRBJ1-1, with D unresolved. The V end was cut by 6 bases, the J end by 1 base, with 6 bases between. The CDR3 is 12 residues long. Germline V gene lookup returns CDR1 MNHEY and CDR2 SMNVEV (reference sequence). For the CDR3, the DNA is TGTGCCAGCAGGGACCCGAACACTGAAGCTTTCTTT. This codes for CASRDPNTEAFF.

The chain couples TRBV7-8 to TRBJ2-7; D might be TRBD1 or TRBD2, each matching 6 bases. This CDR3 has 16 residues. The V end was cut by 2 bases, the J end by 5 bases, with 19 bases between. Germline V lookup: CDR1 SGHVS, CDR2 FQNEAQ. DNA for the CDR3: TGTGCCAGCAGCTTATGGGTCGGAGGGGGTTACCACGAGCAGTACTTC. Its translation: CASSLWVGGGYHEQYF. Full variable domain (missing parts from reference TRBV7-8 and TRBJ2-7): GAGVSQSPRYKVAKRGQDVALRCDPISGHVSLFWYQQALGQGPEFLTYFQNEAQLDKSGLPSDRFFAERPEGSVSTLKIQRTQQEDSAVYLCASSLWVGGGYHEQYFGPGTRLTVT.

The genes are TRBV5-1 and TRBJ2-7; D unresolved. CDR3 size: 13 residues. V dropped 0 bases and J dropped 4 bases, with 8 bases sitting between them. CDR1 is SGHRS, CDR2 YFSETQ, per germline. CDR3 bases: TGCGCCAGCAGCTTGGGGTCCGTATACGAGCAGTACTTC. Residues: CASSLGSVYEQYF. Full variable domain (rest looked up from reference TRBV5-1 and TRBJ2-7): KAGVTQTPRYLIKTRGQQVTLSCSPISGHRSVSWYQQTPGQGLQFLFEYFSETQRNKGNFPGRFSGRQFSNSRSEMNVSTLELGDSALYLCASSLGSVYEQYFGPGTRLTVT.

The chain is built from TRBV9 and TRBJ2-1, with 11 positions matching TRBD2. Germline values: CDR1 SGDLS, CDR2 YYNGEE. The CDR3 consists of 15 residues. With V trimmed by 2 bases and J by 5 bases, 3 bases remained unmatched. This CDR3 reads CASSVPGLADNEQFF. CDR3 in DNA: TGTGCCAGCAGCGTCCCGGGACTAGCGGACAATGAGCAGTTCTTC.

The gene calls are TRBV6-6 and TRBJ1-5; D is ambiguous. The germline V gene has CDR1 MNHNY and CDR2 SVGAGI (reference sequence). The CDR3 length is 15 residues. The V end was cut by 0 bases, the J end by 9 bases, with 15 bases between. The CDR3 region is CASSYSETTLRPQHF. CDR3 DNA sequence: TGTGCCAGCAGTTACTCAGAGACTACTCTTCGGCCCCAGCATTTT.

The gene calls are TRBV6-6 and TRBJ2-7; 9 bases fit TRBD2. The CDR3 spans 15 residues. V lost 6 bases, J lost 4 bases, and 10 bases stayed unmatched. Germline lookup yields CDR1 MNHNY and CDR2 SVGAGI (reference sequence). CDR3 sequence (DNA): TGTGCCAGCAGCCCTGGGATAGCGGGAGTGTACGAGCAGTACTTC. The encoded protein is CASSPGIAGVYEQYF.

The rearrangement links TRBV14 to TRBJ2-3; 14 positions match TRBD2. CDR1 and CDR2 (germline): SGHDN, FVKESK. After removal of 9 bases from V and 1 base from J, the junction contained 18 bases not matched to a gene. The CDR3 runs 20 residues. CDR3 in amino acids: CARGTKIPGLAGAGTDTQYF. The CDR3, as DNA: TGTGCCAGGGGGACCAAAATTCCGGGACTAGCGGGAGCGGGCACAGATACGCAGTATTTT.